The entry below describes one TCR beta chain. This record belongs to a study of blood T cell repertoires in COVID-19. Study information: Specimens from acute and convalescent COVID-19 originated in the United States, Italy and Spain. The analysed material was cDNA or gDNA that came from T cells, B-cell-depleted T cells, or PBMCs.

The junction had 2 bases not matched to a gene; V was cut back by 4 bases and J by 3 bases. In germline, CDR1 is SGHRS, CDR2 YFSETQ. This CDR3 region has 14 residues. As processed by the authors: Nucleated cell counts were estimated from reference gene primer amplification. Sequenced by immunoSEQ multiplex PCR; TCRdb stores in-frame clones only, minus some. V and J calls and clone size are those listed in that table; D and trimming were worked out from the DNA. The sample consists of more than 150,000 clones, 85% to 90% of them appearing once. The chain employs TRBV5-1 and TRBJ2-5; 11 bases are a match to TRBD2. The receptor's source is a woman aged 40 to 50 with acute or convalescent COVID-19. What was sequenced was peripheral blood. CDR3 nucleotide sequence: TGCGCCAGCAGCGTACTAGCGGGGGAAGAGACCCAGTACTTC. It translates to CASSVLAGEETQYF.